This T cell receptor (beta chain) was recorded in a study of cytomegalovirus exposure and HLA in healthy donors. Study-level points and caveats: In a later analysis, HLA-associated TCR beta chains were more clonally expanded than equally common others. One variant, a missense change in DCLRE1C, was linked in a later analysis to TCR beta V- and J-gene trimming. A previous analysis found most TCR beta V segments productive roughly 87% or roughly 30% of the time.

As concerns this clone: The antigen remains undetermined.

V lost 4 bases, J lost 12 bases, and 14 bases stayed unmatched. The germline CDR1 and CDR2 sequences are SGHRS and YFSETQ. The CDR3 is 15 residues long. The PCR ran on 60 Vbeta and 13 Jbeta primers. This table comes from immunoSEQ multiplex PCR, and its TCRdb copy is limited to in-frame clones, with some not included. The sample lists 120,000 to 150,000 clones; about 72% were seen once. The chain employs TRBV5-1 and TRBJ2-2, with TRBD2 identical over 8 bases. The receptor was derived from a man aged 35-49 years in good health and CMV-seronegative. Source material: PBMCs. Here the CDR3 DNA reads TGCGCCAGCAGCGGGGCCTCTAGCGGGCCCCGGCAGCTGTTTTTT. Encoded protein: CASSGASSGPRQLFF.